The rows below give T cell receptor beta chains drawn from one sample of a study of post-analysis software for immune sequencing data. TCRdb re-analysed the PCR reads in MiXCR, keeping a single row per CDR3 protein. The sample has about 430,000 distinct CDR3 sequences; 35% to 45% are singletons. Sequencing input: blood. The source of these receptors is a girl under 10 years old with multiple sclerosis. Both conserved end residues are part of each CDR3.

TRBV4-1 CASSSRAGSTDTQYF
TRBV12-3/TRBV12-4 CASSPRDRGENEQFF
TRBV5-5 CASSLERTLSYEQYF
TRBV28 CASSLLETSGSNEQFF
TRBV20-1 CSARDQVDVDTEAFF
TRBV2 CASGGTVAYEQYF
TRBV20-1 CSASYLDRRTDTQYF
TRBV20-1 CSALGGLAKNIQYF
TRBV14 CASSQLRRDTQYF
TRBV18 CASSPPVGLGGKNEQFF
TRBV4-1 CASSLTPQRDILYEQYF
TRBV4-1 CASSQGAGRTVEQFF
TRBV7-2 CASCLGRLAGDLYNEQFF
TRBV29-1 CSATIREKSYNEQFF
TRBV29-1 CSVGRDRIVETQYF
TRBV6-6 CATSGKGTDTQYF
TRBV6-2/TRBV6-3 CASSYKGSYEQYF
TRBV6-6 CASSYRDRGPYYGYTF
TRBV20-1 CSATTSTDTQYF
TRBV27 CASRLTGLYETQYF
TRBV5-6 CASSKGWRQPQHF
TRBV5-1 CASSLQASASSYNGQFF
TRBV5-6 CASSLVFIGSSNYGYTF
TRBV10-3 CAISESLGDMAYGYTF
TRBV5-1 CASSLGPSGPYEQYF
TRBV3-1 CASSQVENEQYF
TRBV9 CASRRPGTGLGYTF
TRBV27 CASGTQGADTEAFF
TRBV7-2 CASTKRTSGGGTQYF
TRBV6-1 CASSEGGTGDYEQYF
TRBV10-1 CASSNSGNQPQHF
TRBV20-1 CSFLSGLSSLNEQFF
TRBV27 CASSPTGQGSEQYF
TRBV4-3 CASSQEWRNTEAFF
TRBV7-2 CASSSPANSGGTSTDTQYF
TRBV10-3 CAISVGVEYEQYF
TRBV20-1 CSASLRTSGRMRTDTQYF
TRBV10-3 CAISPGLRGETQYF
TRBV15 CATSKFSGENYGYTF
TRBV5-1 CASSFLAGGPPDTQYF
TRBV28 CASTGTSVRPDTQYF
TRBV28 CASSLGIEYEQYF